This TCR beta chain was identified during a study of radiotherapy plus CTLA-4 blockade in lung cancer. Study at large: The study recorded objective responses in roughly 18% of patients and disease control in under 35%. Study results and limitations: TCR clones from tumors expanded in blood after radiotherapy plus ipilimumab. Early blood T cell clone dynamics reportedly forecast response best, with interferon-beta.

This table comes from immunoSEQ multiplex PCR, and its TCRdb copy is limited to in-frame clones, with some not included. The repertoire holds around 72,000 clones, roughly three quarters seen once, with around 7% in the top ten. With respect to this clone: Its target is unknown.

Those patients who had chemo-refractory metastatic non-small-cell lung cancer were given focal radiation along with CTLA-4 blockade through ipilimumab. This CDR3 has 15 residues. J was trimmed by 4 bases and V by 4 bases; bases with no gene match: 9. CDR1 and CDR2 from the germline V gene are LNHDA and SQIVND (reference sequence). The genes are TRBV19 and TRBJ1-2; 7 nucleotides agree with TRBD1. The receptor's source is a human donor with non-small cell lung cancer who had a complete response to radiotherapy plus ipilimumab. The sequencing used peripheral blood, collected from a patient treated with radiotherapy plus ipilimumab. CDR3 protein: CASSTSTGTPYGYTF. In DNA, the CDR3 is TGTGCCAGTAGTACCTCGACAGGGACCCCCTATGGCTACACCTTC.